These 2 T cell receptor beta chains originate from one sample sequenced in a study of shared clonotypes between healthy human individuals. Using immunoSEQ multiplex PCR, the repertoire was profiled, and TCRdb retains in-frame clones only, with some absent. The sample has about 2.2 million clones; 93% are singletons. CD45RO-negative, CCR7-positively selected cells formed the naive CD8 fraction, excluding terminally differentiated effector memory CD45RA+ cells. The material sequenced was naive CD8+ T cells from PBMCs. Receptor source: a man between 18 and 29 years old in good health. Some clones in this sample may be carry-over from other donors' samples.

The chain combines TRBV28 with TRBJ2-2; D possibly corresponds to TRBD2 (7 bases). This CDR3 region has 22 residues. CDR1 is MDHEN, CDR2 SYDVKM, per germline. Trimming stripped 6 bases from V and 3 bases from J, with 35 bases between. As DNA, the CDR3 is TGTGCCAGCAGCCCATTGGACAGACCAATGGAGACTAGCACAAACTACACCGGGGAGCTGTTTTTT. Residues: CASSPLDRPMETSTNYTGELFF.

J is TRBJ2-1 and V is TRBV9, with D perhaps matching TRBD1 (6 bases). V dropped 4 bases and J dropped 0 bases, with 14 bases sitting between them. Germline CDR1 reads SGDLS; CDR2 reads YYNGEE. The CDR3 extends over 16 amino acids. The CDR3 is CASSLWGRSSYNEQFF. As DNA, the CDR3 is TGTGCCAGCAGCCTTTGGGGGCGGAGCTCCTACAATGAGCAGTTCTTC.